The 8 T cell receptor beta chains listed next were all sequenced from one sample in a study of blood T cells in healthy people across ages. A second roughly 7 to 12 cycle PCR used barcoded and J-beta primers. From the 5' RACE reads, TCRdb called clonotypes with MiXCR, one entry per CDR3 protein. The table shows 800,000 to 950,000 distinct CDR3 sequences, with 45% to 50% occurring only once. The sequencing sample was made of blood. Receptors were obtained from a man aged 30 to 45 in good health.

This clonotype was seen a few times. V usage is TRBV7-2 and J usage is TRBJ2-3; a weak D match, TRBD2 (6 bases). Germline values: CDR1 SGHTA, CDR2 FQGNSA. The CDR3 has 13 amino acids. Trimming took 4 bases from V and 9 from J, leaving 14 bases between them. CDR3 sequence reads: CASSYLLGGTQYF. The CDR3 DNA is TGTGCCAGCAGCTACCTTTTGGGAGGCACGCAGTATTTT. The variable domain in full, with the rest retrieved from reference TRBV7-2 and TRBJ2-3, is GAGVSQSPSNKVTEKGKDVELRCDPISGHTALYWYRQSLGQGLEFLIYFQGNSAPDKSGLPSDRFSAERTGGSVSTLTIQRTQQEDSAVYLCASSYLLGGTQYFGPGTRLTVL.

Comment on this clonotype: One end of the junction does not line up with germline, which may come from a read error. This chain joins TRBV5-1 and TRBJ2-5; TRBD2 is a possible D gene (5 bases). Germline lookup yields CDR1 SGHRS and CDR2 YFSETQ. CDR3 length equals 15 residues. The CDR3 reads CVSSLLSSSQETQYF. The CDR3 nucleotides read TGCGTCAGCAGCTTGCTCTCTAGCAGTCAAGAGACCCAGTACTTC.

The DNA for the CDR3 is TGCGCCAGCAGCCAGGAGAGAGGGCACTATGGCTACACCTTC. Protein sequence: CASSQERGHYGYTF. V and J are TRBV4-3 and TRBJ1-2; no clear D gene. CDR1 LGHNA and CDR2 YSLEER come from the germline V gene. Deletions cut 3 bases from V and 3 bases from J, with 11 bases between. This CDR3 is 14 amino acids long.

The chain links TRBV7-9 to TRBJ2-7, with D possibly being TRBD1 (6 bases). The CDR3 consists of 14 residues. Trimming removed 5 bases at V and 3 bases at J, with 14 bases between. CDR1 and CDR2 (germline): SEHNR, FQNEAQ (reference sequence). This CDR3 is CASSHDDRIYEQYF. In DNA form, the CDR3 reads TGTGCCAGCAGCCATGACGACAGGATCTACGAGCAGTACTTC.

The J gene is TRBJ1-1, the V gene TRBV29-1; 7 bases fit TRBD1. Germline CDR1 is SQVTM and CDR2 is ANQGSEA. The CDR3 spans 14 residues. Losses at the gene ends were 6 bases for V and 0 bases for J; bases not matched to a gene: 7. CDR3: CSVKQGTMNTEAFF. The CDR3, as DNA: TGCAGCGTCAAACAGGGGACGATGAACACTGAAGCTTTCTTT.

The rearrangement uses TRBV20-1 and TRBJ2-2, with 8 bases identical to TRBD2. Germline CDR1 is DFQATT and CDR2 is SNEGSKA (reference sequence). CDR3 length: 15 amino acids. With V trimmed by 6 bases and J by 2 bases, 8 bases remained unmatched. The CDR3 protein is CSASPLAVNTGELFF. The CDR3 bases are TGCAGTGCAAGCCCACTAGCGGTTAACACCGGGGAGCTGTTTTTT.

The sample holds a few counts of this clonotype. DNA for the CDR3: TGCGCCAGCAGCGATCAGGTTGGGGACCAGCAGTACTTC. It specifies CASSDQVGDQQYF. The chain employs TRBV5-1 and TRBJ2-7, with D perhaps given as TRBD1 or TRBD2 (5 bases each). Trimming removed 4 bases from V and 8 bases from J, with 16 bases in between. The germline CDR1 and CDR2 sequences are SGHRS and YFSETQ. This CDR3 is 13 amino acids long.

This clonotype was seen a handful of times. The CDR3 nucleotides are TGTGCCAGCAGCTTGGTTTCTGCAGGCACAGATACGCAGTATTTT. It encodes CASSLVSAGTDTQYF. The chain has TRBV5-6 and TRBJ2-3, with D uncertain. CDR3 length: 15 amino acids. Trimming removed 0 bases from V and 1 base from J, with 9 bases in between. CDR1 SGHDT and CDR2 YYEEEE come from the germline V gene.